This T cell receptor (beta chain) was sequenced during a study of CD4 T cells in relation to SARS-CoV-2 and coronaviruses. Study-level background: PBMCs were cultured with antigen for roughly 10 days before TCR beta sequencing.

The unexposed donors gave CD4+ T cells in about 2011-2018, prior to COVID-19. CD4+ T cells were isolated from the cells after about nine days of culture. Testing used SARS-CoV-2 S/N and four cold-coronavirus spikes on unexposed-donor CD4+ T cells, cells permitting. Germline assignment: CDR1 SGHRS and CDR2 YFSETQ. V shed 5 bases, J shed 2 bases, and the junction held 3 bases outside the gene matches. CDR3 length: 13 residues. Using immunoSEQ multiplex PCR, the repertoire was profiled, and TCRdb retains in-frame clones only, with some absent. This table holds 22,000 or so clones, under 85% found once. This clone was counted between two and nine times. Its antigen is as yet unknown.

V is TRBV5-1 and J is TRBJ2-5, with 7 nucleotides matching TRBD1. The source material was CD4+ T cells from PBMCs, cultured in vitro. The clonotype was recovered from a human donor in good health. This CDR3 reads CASRQGTQETQYF. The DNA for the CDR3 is TGCGCCAGCAGACAGGGGACACAAGAGACCCAGTACTTC.